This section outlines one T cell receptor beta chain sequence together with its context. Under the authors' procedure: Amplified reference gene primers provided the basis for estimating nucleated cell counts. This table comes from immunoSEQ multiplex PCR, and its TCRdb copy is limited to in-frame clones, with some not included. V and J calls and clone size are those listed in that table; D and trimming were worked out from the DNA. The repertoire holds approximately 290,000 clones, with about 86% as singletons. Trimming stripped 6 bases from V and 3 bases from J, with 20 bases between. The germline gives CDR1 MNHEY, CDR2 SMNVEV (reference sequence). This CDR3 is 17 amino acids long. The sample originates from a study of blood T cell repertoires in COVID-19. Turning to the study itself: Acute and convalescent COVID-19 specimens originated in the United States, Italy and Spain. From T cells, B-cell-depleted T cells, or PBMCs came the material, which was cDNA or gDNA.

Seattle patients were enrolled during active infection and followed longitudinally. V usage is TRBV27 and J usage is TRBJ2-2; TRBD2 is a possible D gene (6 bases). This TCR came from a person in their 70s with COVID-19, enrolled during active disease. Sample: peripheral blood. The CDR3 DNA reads TGTGCCAGCAGCTTTATACGGCGGGATTGGGACACCGGGGAGCTGTTTTTT. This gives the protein CASSFIRRDWDTGELFF.